The 14 T cell receptor beta chains given below trace back to one sample, sequenced in a study of cytomegalovirus exposure and HLA in healthy donors. Primers included in the PCR were 60 Vbeta and 13 Jbeta primers. The repertoire was sequenced with immunoSEQ multiplex PCR; TCRdb's copy has only in-frame clones and lacks some. The table includes over 100,000 clones, 50% to 75% detected once. What was sequenced was PBMCs. The receptors originated from a middle-aged woman in good health and CMV-seronegative.

This clone has a handful of counts. This rearrangement joins TRBV6-5 to TRBJ2-7; 7 nucleotides match TRBD1. The CDR3 length is 13 residues. J was trimmed by 3 bases and V by 6 bases; bases with no gene match: 5. Per the germline V gene, CDR1 is MNHEY and CDR2 is SVGAGI. The CDR3 nucleotides are TGTGCCAGCAGCCCCGACAGGGTCTACGAGCAGTACTTC. As protein: CASSPDRVYEQYF.

This clone was observed a handful of times. CDR3 bases: TGTGCCAGCAGCGCTGGCGGTCTGACTAGCGGCTACGAGCAGTACTTC. The encoded protein is CASSAGGLTSGYEQYF. The rearrangement joins TRBV5-4 to TRBJ2-7; 9 bases match TRBD2. CDR3 size: 16 residues. V gave up 4 bases and J gave up 3 bases; unmatched junction bases: 11. Per germline, CDR1 SGHNT and CDR2 YYREEE (reference sequence).

This clone was counted between two and nine times. The CDR3 here is CASSKVSQGHGNEQFF. CDR3 DNA: TGTGCCAGCAGCAAAGTTAGTCAGGGACATGGCAATGAGCAGTTCTTC. V gene TRBV21-1 combines with J gene TRBJ2-1; the table's D call of TRBD1 was not tested on the DNA. TRBV21-1 is designated a pseudogene. The CDR3 loop spans 16 amino acids.

J is TRBJ2-5 and V is TRBV11-2; 8 bases are a match to TRBD2. The V gene's germline CDR1 is SGHAT and CDR2 FQNNGV. The CDR3 length is 16 residues. The V segment lost 6 bases and the J segment 2 bases; nucleotides outside the gene matches: 11. This CDR3 reads CASRPRGGLTQETQYF. The CDR3 nucleotides are TGTGCCAGCAGGCCCCGGGGGGGGCTGACACAAGAGACCCAGTACTTC.

CDR3 sequence (DNA): TGTGCCAGCAGCATTGGGACAGGCTTCGACACCATATATTTT. Its protein is CASSIGTGFDTIYF. The chain uses TRBV7-2 and TRBJ1-3; 8 bases agree with TRBD1. Germline CDR1 and CDR2: SGHTA and FQGNSA. This CDR3 spans 14 amino acids. The V gene end was trimmed by 5 bases and the J gene end by 8 bases; junction bases not matched to a gene: 8. The whole variable domain, filled in from reference TRBV7-2 and TRBJ1-3, reads GAGVSQSPSNKVTEKGKDVELRCDPISGHTALYWYRQSLGQGLEFLIYFQGNSAPDKSGLPSDRFSAERTGGSVSTLTIQRTQQEDSAVYLCASSIGTGFDTIYFGEGSWLTVV.

This clone was counted a few times. This chain connects TRBV6-1 to TRBJ1-6; 8 nucleotides align to TRBD1. After removal of 3 bases from V and 9 bases from J, the junction contained 7 bases not matched to a gene. This CDR3 spans 15 amino acids. Germline V gives CDR1 MNHNS, CDR2 SASEGT. Here the CDR3 reads CASSDFTGGGSPLHF. CDR3 coding DNA: TGTGCCAGCAGTGACTTCACAGGGGGAGGTTCACCCCTCCACTTT.

The chain has TRBV7-2 and TRBJ2-3; D perhaps matches TRBD1 (6 bases). The CDR3 runs to 14 residues. Germline-derived CDR1 and CDR2 are SGHTA and FQGNSA. Trimming shortened V by 3 bases and J by 3 bases, and 10 bases separated the two germline ends. CDR3 loop: CASSFFRGTDTQYF. CDR3 in DNA: TGTGCCAGCAGCTTCTTCAGGGGAACAGATACGCAGTATTTT.

The chain couples TRBV19 to TRBJ1-3, with D tentatively TRBD1 (5 bases). V was clipped by 2 bases and J by 0 bases, with 14 bases between them. The germline V gene has CDR1 LNHDA and CDR2 SQIVND (reference sequence). This CDR3 region has 17 residues. CDR3 coding DNA: TGTGCCAGTAGTATAACCCGAAGGGGATTCTCTGGAAACACCATATATTTT. As protein: CASSITRRGFSGNTIYF.

The chain links TRBV14 to TRBJ1-3; D unresolved. The V end was cut by 0 bases, the J end by 0 bases, with 9 bases between. The CDR3 is 16 amino acids. CDR1 is SGHDN, CDR2 FVKESK, per germline. The CDR3 loop reads CASSQEPHFSGNTIYF. The CDR3 bases are TGTGCCAGCAGCCAAGAACCCCACTTCTCTGGAAACACCATATATTTT.

The chain uses TRBV29-1 and TRBJ1-2; 8 bases are shared with TRBD1. The length of the CDR3 is 19 residues. V trimming: 2 bases; J trimming: 8 bases; junction bases outside the gene matches: 25. Germline V lookup: CDR1 SQVTM, CDR2 ANQGSEA. The CDR3 nucleotides read TGCAGCGTTGAAAGATTGGAGGGTACAGGGGGGTCAGGGGGTCGCGGCTACACCTTC. This translates into CSVERLEGTGGSGGRGYTF.

This chain uses TRBV2 with TRBJ2-7; no reliable D call. The CDR3 contains 15 residues. Looked up from germline, CDR1 is SNHLY and CDR2 is FYNNEI. The germline V and J ends were trimmed by 6 bases and 0 bases, with 15 bases remaining between them. CDR3 DNA sequence: TGTGCCAGCAGGGCTGACGTCTCTAGCTCCTACGAGCAGTACTTC. Translating it yields CASRADVSSSYEQYF.

The gene calls are TRBV6-5 and TRBJ2-2; 7 bases agree with TRBD1. The germline gives CDR1 MNHEY, CDR2 SVGAGI. The V and J ends lost 5 bases and 6 bases, in that order; junction bases with no gene match: 6. The CDR3 totals 14 residues. The CDR3, as DNA: TGTGCCAGCAGTCTACAGGGGAGCGCCGGGGAGCTGTTTTTT. This sequence encodes CASSLQGSAGELFF.

The rearrangement uses TRBV18 and TRBJ2-6, with D tentatively TRBD2 (5 bases). CDR1 KGHSH and CDR2 LQKENI come from the germline V gene. This CDR3 spans 17 amino acids. Between the trimmed V and J ends, which lost 3 bases and 0 bases, there was a span of 12 bases. CDR3 in DNA: TGTGCCAGCTCACCCTGGAAAGGGAGCTCTGGGGCCAACGTCCTGACTTTC. This translates into CASSPWKGSSGANVLTF.

The chain is built from TRBV19 and TRBJ2-4, with TRBD1 identical over 8 bases. V dropped 6 bases and J dropped 9; count of bases not matched to a gene: 10. Per the germline V gene, CDR1 is LNHDA and CDR2 is SQIVND (reference sequence). The CDR3 totals 14 residues. CDR3 DNA: TGTGCCAGTAGCAAAACGAGGACAGGGAGCATTCAGTACTTC. Translating it yields CASSKTRTGSIQYF.